A single sample gave rise to the 2 T cell receptor beta chains below, sequenced in a study of metastatic and nonmetastatic thyroid tumors (dated by TCRdb to the early 2020s). No treatment had been received by any patient before thyroid surgery. Library preparation employed PCR. Sequenced using an Illumina HiSeq 4000. Through fastp at Q25 and MiXCR, TCRdb rebuilt clones from the public reads, retaining in-frame beta chains. The sample includes approximately 86,000 clones, with approximately 13% observed a single time. The ten largest clones represent around 9% of the sample. Input material: tumor tissue. The receptors shown here come from a female donor with papillary thyroid cancer or a benign thyroid nodule (not recorded which). Some clones in this sample may be carry-over from other donors' samples.

This clone was observed many times. The rearrangement links TRBV27 to TRBJ1-3; D gene uncertain. This CDR3 is built from 14 residues. Trimming pared 2 bases from V and 0 bases from J, leaving 5 bases between. Germline assignment: CDR1 MNHEY and CDR2 SMNVEV (reference sequence). CDR3 region: CASSLTISGNTIYF. CDR3 DNA sequence: TGTGCCAGCAGTTTAACCATCTCTGGAAACACCATATATTTT.

This clone was counted at least ten times. The V and J genes are TRBV19 and TRBJ2-1; 9 nucleotides line up with TRBD2. The trim removed 3 bases at V and 7 bases at J, leaving 10 bases unmatched. Germline-derived CDR1 and CDR2 are LNHDA and SQIVND (reference sequence). The CDR3 consists of 16 residues. CDR3: CASSIGGSGSLNEQFF. In DNA form, the CDR3 reads TGTGCCAGTAGTATCGGGGGTAGCGGGAGTCTGAATGAGCAGTTCTTC.